This TCR beta chain originates from a study of monozygotic twins with inflammatory bowel disease. Study conclusions and caveats: For IBD patients, clonotypes shared with others were fewer than for healthy twins, especially with disease activity. Differing T cell subtypes remained indistinguishable.

Note on this clonotype: The antigen remains unidentified.

Generation of cDNA took place in eight separate reactions per sample. UMIs were attached via template switching, each with a 6-nucleotide sample barcode. TCRdb re-called the 5' RACE reads; every CDR3 protein appears as one record, without DNA. The sample table includes a few hundred thousand distinct CDR3 sequences. Germline CDR1 SGHTA, CDR2 FQGNSA. This CDR3 has 13 residues. The clonotype was recovered from a human donor with ulcerative colitis or Crohn's disease, or a healthy co-twin of an affected twin (not recorded which). Material for sequencing was blood. The chain couples TRBV7-2 to TRBJ2-7; there is no DNA to check the TCRdb D call of TRBD1. The CDR3: CASSGRGGYEQYF.